These T cell receptor beta chains were read from a single sample in a study of T cells in Graves' hyperthyroidism and ophthalmopathy. Each CDR3 protein gets one entry after TCRdb re-called the multiplex PCR reads with MiXCR. Of approximately 560,000 distinct CDR3 sequences in the sample, 15% to 18% were seen once. Specimen: blood. The receptors stem from a woman between 25 and 40 years old with Graves' hyperthyroidism. Both conserved end residues are part of each CDR3. The D gene is left open where the match is weak. Where a row states a size, it is once, few, many or the class of an expanded clone; other rows omit it.

many,TRBD1,TRBV7-8,TRBJ1-6,TGTGCCAGCTATAGGGGTCACAGGGGCAATTCACCCCTCCACTTT,CASYRGHRGNSPLHF
many,TRBD2,TRBV7-2,TRBJ2-1,TGTGCCAGCAGCTTACTAGCGGGAGTGACCAATGAGCAGTTCTTC,CASSLLAGVTNEQFF
many,.,TRBV5-1,TRBJ1-6,TGCGCCAGCAGCCCACCGTGGGAGGGTGGAAATTCACCCCTCCACTTT,CASSPPWEGGNSPLHF
.,TRBD2,TRBV28,TRBJ2-3,TGTGCCAGCAAACTAGCGGGAGAGCGGAATACGCAGTATTTT,CASKLAGERNTQYF
many,TRBD1,TRBV3-1,TRBJ1-1,TGTGCCAGCAGCTTCCGACAGGGTAATGCTTTCTTT,CASSFRQGNAFF
few,TRBD2,TRBV7-6,TRBJ2-1,TGTGCCAGCAGGGGAGGGACTAGCGGACCCAATGAGCAGTTCTTC,CASRGGTSGPNEQFF
many,TRBD1,TRBV7-2,TRBJ1-1,TGTGCCAGCAGCTTAGCCGGACAGGGCTACACTGAAGCTTTCTTT,CASSLAGQGYTEAFF
few,.,TRBV6-1,TRBJ2-1,TGTGCCAGTCAGGAGGTCGATGAGCAGTTCTTC,CASQEVDEQFF
few,.,TRBV20-1,TRBJ2-6,TGCAGTGCTACGCCCGGGGGAGGAGGGGCCAACGTCCTGACTTTC,CSATPGGGGANVLTF
many,.,TRBV29-1,TRBJ2-2,TGCAGCGTTGGCACAGAGAACACCGGGGAGCTGTTTTTT,CSVGTENTGELFF
.,TRBD1,TRBV5-1,TRBJ2-7,TGCGCCAGCAGCTTAGGCCGGGACAGGGTCCACGAGCAGTACTTC,CASSLGRDRVHEQYF
few,.,TRBV2,TRBJ2-3,TGTGCCAGCAGTGACGAGACCACAGATACGCAGTATTTT,CASSDETTDTQYF
.,TRBD1,TRBV7-2,TRBJ1-2,TGTGCCAGCACCTGGACAGGGGGCTCCACTAACTATGGCTACACCTTC,CASTWTGGSTNYGYTF
many,TRBD2,TRBV20-1,TRBJ2-1,TGCAGTGCTAGAGATATCGGGACTAGCGGGAGGCCGAGCTCCTACAATGAGCAGTTCTTC,CSARDIGTSGRPSSYNEQFF
.,.,TRBV6-6,TRBJ1-3,TGTGCCAGCAGTTACCAGGACAGCTCTGGAAACACCATATATTTT,CASSYQDSSGNTIYF
many,TRBD2,TRBV3-1,TRBJ2-3,TGTGCCAGCAGCCAAGGGCTAGCGGGGAATACGCAGTATTTT,CASSQGLAGNTQYF
many,TRBD2,TRBV2,TRBJ2-3,TGTGCCAGCAGTCGAATAGCGGGAACTGGCACAGATACGCAGTATTTT,CASSRIAGTGTDTQYF
few,TRBD1,TRBV20-1,TRBJ2-7,TGCAGTGCTAGAGATAAGGCCCCGACAGGGGGTAACGAGCAGTACTTC,CSARDKAPTGGNEQYF
few,.,TRBV3-1,TRBJ2-1,TGTGCCAGCAGCCAGGGTCTGGGCCATGAGCAATTCTTC,CASSQGLGHEQFF
many,.,TRBV20-1,TRBJ2-2,TGCAGTGCTAGTTCGATTTTGAACACCGGGGAGCTGTTTTTT,CSASSILNTGELFF
many,TRBD1,TRBV15,TRBJ2-1,TGTGCCACCAGCAGAGGAGGACAGGGGATCAATGAGCAGTTCTTC,CATSRGGQGINEQFF
.,TRBD2,TRBV5-1,TRBJ2-3,TGCGCCAGCAGCCCTGAGGGGCTAGCGGGAGGGAGTCGCACAGATACGCAGTATTTT,CASSPEGLAGGSRTDTQYF
.,TRBD1,TRBV19,TRBJ2-1,TGTGCCAGCTCCGGGACAGGGCTGTGGGATGAGCAGTTCTTC,CASSGTGLWDEQFF
many,TRBD1,TRBV6-1,TRBJ1-1,TGTGCCAGCAGGATAGGACAGGTGAACACTGAAGCTTTCTTT,CASRIGQVNTEAFF
many,TRBD2,TRBV19,TRBJ2-1,TGTGCCAGTAGTATTACGGGAGGACGCAATGAGCAGTTCTTC,CASSITGGRNEQFF
many,TRBD2,TRBV28,TRBJ2-5,TGTGCCAGCACTCGGGCGGGAGTAGGAATAGAGACCCAGTACTTC,CASTRAGVGIETQYF
.,TRBD2,TRBV6-2/TRBV6-3,TRBJ2-7,TGTGCCAGCAGTTACGCGGGGACTAGCGGCTCCTACGAGCAGTACTTC,CASSYAGTSGSYEQYF
.,.,TRBV9,TRBJ2-3,TGTGCCAGCAGCGCCCGTGTCGGGACGACCGTCGGCACAGATACGCAGTATTTT,CASSARVGTTVGTDTQYF
many,TRBD2,TRBV29-1,TRBJ2-3,TGCAGCGTAACTGATCGCGGACTAGCGGTGTCCCTACGCACAGATACGCAGTATTTT,CSVTDRGLAVSLRTDTQYF
.,TRBD2,TRBV5-4,TRBJ2-1,TGTGCCAGCAGCATAGGGACTAGCGGGAGAATTAATGAGCAGTTCTTC,CASSIGTSGRINEQFF
.,.,TRBV10-2,TRBJ2-7,TGCGCCAGCAGGGACAGTAACTCCTACGAGCAGTACTTC,CASRDSNSYEQYF
few,TRBD1,TRBV5-1,TRBJ2-7,TGCGCCAGCAGGACAGGGGACGAGCAGTACTTC,CASRTGDEQYF
.,.,TRBV7-9,TRBJ2-6,TGTGCCAGCCTGAACTCAAACTCTGGGGCCAACGTCCTGACTTTC,CASLNSNSGANVLTF
.,TRBD1,TRBV19,TRBJ2-1,TGTGCCAGTAGTATGGGACAGGGGGCTTCCTACGAGCAGTTCTTC,CASSMGQGASYEQFF
.,.,TRBV7-2,TRBJ2-5,TGTGCCAGCAGCTTCCCGGACATCCAAGAGACCCAGTACTTC,CASSFPDIQETQYF
many,.,TRBV4-3,TRBJ1-3,TGCGCCAGCAGCCAAGATTCGGAGAGGGCTGGAAACACCATATATTTT,CASSQDSERAGNTIYF